This is a list of T cell receptor beta chains from one sample in a study of PD-1 blockade in classical Hodgkin lymphoma. The method was immunoSEQ multiplex PCR; TCRdb's version includes in-frame clones alone and lacks a portion of them. Of 21,000 or so clones listed, 77% are singletons. The material sequenced was peripheral blood mononuclear cells (PBMCs), taken before the second cycle of nivolumab. These TCRs come from a human donor with classical Hodgkin lymphoma. The CDR3 runs from the conserved cysteine through the conserved F or W. D genes are given only for firm matches. The size of a clone is reported for some rows only, either as once, few or many, or as a class for expanded clones.

>TRBV19|TRBD1|TRBJ1-2|few
TGTGCCAGTACTAACGGACAGGGCCATGGCTACACCTTC
CASTNGQGHGYTF
>TRBV19|TRBD1|TRBJ1-5|.
TGTGCCAGTAGTCCAAACCCGACAGGGAGTTATAGCAATCAGCCCCAGCATTTT
CASSPNPTGSYSNQPQHF
>TRBV7-9|.|TRBJ1-4|.
TGTGCCAGCAGCCGTCCAAGCCCGGGAACAAAGTGGAGTGAAAAACTGTTTTTT
CASSRPSPGTKWSEKLFF
>TRBV7-3|.|TRBJ2-5|once
TGTGCCAGCAGCTGGCTCACAGGAGAGACCCAGTACTTC
CASSWLTGETQYF
>TRBV6-5|.|TRBJ1-2|.
TGTGCCAGCAGTTACTCGGCGAACAGCCATGGCTACACCTTC
CASSYSANSHGYTF
>TRBV19|.|TRBJ2-1|.
TGTGCCAGTAGTATAGATATGGACAATGAGCAGTTCTTC
CASSIDMDNEQFF
>TRBV11-2|.|TRBJ1-1|.
TGTGCCAGCAGCTCCCCGGACAGATACACTGAAGCTTTCTTT
CASSSPDRYTEAFF
>TRBV30|.|TRBJ1-1|once
TGTGCCTGGAGTGTACTAGGACAGATTAGTACTGAAGCTTTCTTT
CAWSVLGQISTEAFF
>TRBV30|.|TRBJ1-5|.
TGTGCCTGCGGGTCAGGGCATCAGCCCCAGCATTTT
CACGSGHQPQHF
>TRBV7-9|.|TRBJ1-1|few
TGTGCCAGCAGCTCCGTTTCGACTGAAGCTTTCTTT
CASSSVSTEAFF
>TRBV5-1|.|TRBJ1-5|medium-sized
TGCGCCAGCAGCTTGGTAGGAGGCAGCAATCAGCCCCAGCATTTT
CASSLVGGSNQPQHF
>TRBV6-5|TRBD1|TRBJ1-6|few
TGTGCCAGCAGTTCCACAGGGGAATCACCCCTCCACTTT
CASSSTGESPLHF
>TRBV7-9|TRBD1|TRBJ1-1|few
TGTGCCAGCAGTCGTCCGGGACAGATGAACACTGAAGCTTTCTTT
CASSRPGQMNTEAFF
>TRBV6-6|.|TRBJ1-2|.
TGTGCCAGCAGCCGACTCGGGGACTATGGCTACACCTTC
CASSRLGDYGYTF
>TRBV19|.|TRBJ2-7|.
TGTGCCAGTAGTATTATGGACACCTACGAGCAGTACTTC
CASSIMDTYEQYF
>TRBV7-6|.|TRBJ2-1|once
TGTGCCAGCAGCACAGGGAACTATGAGCAGTTCTTC
CASSTGNYEQFF
>TRBV10-1|.|TRBJ2-7|.
TGCGCCAGCAGTGTAGGGAGGGGGAGCGAGCAGTACTTC
CASSVGRGSEQYF
>TRBV11-2|.|TRBJ2-7|.
TGTGCCAGCAGCTTAGTCCTTGGGGGCGAGCAGTACTTC
CASSLVLGGEQYF
>TRBV5-1|.|TRBJ1-1|.
TGCGCCAGCAGCTTGGCGGGGGTACCTGAAGCTTTCTTT
CASSLAGVPEAFF
>TRBV23-1|.|TRBJ1-4|.
TGCGCCAGCAGTCTATCGCCCACACAGGATTGTGGTGAAAAACTGTTTTTT
CASSLSPTQDCGEKLFF
>TRBV9|.|TRBJ2-1|.
TGTGCCAGCAGCGTTACAGGGAACTCCTACAATGAGCAGTTCTTC
CASSVTGNSYNEQFF
>TRBV2|.|TRBJ1-3|.
TGTGCCCATAAGGAAGACAGGCTCTCTGGAAACACCATATATTTT
CAHKEDRLSGNTIYF
>TRBV5-8|TRBD2|TRBJ2-1|.
TGTGCCACCAATACGGCGGGACTACCCTACAATGAGCAGTTCTTC
CATNTAGLPYNEQFF
>TRBV29-1|.|TRBJ1-1|.
TGCAGCGTTGGATTGGTAGGGAACACTGAAGCTTTCTTT
CSVGLVGNTEAFF
>TRBV18|.|TRBJ2-3|.
TGTGCCAGCTCACCACTCTCGGATAAAGATACGCAGTATTTT
CASSPLSDKDTQYF
>TRBV27|.|TRBJ2-7|.
TGTGCCAGCAGTTTCTCGGCTGGGGTCCACCCCTACGAGCAGTACTTC
CASSFSAGVHPYEQYF
>TRBV19|.|TRBJ2-7|.
TGTGCCAGTAGTCATGATTCCTACGAGCAGTACTTC
CASSHDSYEQYF
>TRBV7-7|TRBD1|TRBJ2-5|once
TGTGCCAGCAGTTCTACAGGGGCGGGTGGGACCCAGTACTTC
CASSSTGAGGTQYF